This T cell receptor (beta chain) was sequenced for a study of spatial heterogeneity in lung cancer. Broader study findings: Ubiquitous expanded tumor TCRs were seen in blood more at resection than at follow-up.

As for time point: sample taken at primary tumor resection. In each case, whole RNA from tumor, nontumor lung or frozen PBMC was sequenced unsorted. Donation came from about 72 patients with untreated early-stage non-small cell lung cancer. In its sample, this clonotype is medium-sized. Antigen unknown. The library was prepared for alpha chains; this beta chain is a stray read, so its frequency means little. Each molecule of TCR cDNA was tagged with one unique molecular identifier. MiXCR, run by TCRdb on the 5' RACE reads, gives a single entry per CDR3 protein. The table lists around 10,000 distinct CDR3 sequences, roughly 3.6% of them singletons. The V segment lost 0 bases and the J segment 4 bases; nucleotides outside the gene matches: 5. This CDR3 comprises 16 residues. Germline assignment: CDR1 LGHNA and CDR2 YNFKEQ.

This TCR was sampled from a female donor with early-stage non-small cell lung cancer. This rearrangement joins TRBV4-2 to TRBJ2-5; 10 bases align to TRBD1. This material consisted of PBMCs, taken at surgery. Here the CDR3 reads CASSQDGTGARETQYF. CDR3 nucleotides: TGTGCCAGCAGCCAAGACGGGACAGGGGCTAGAGAGACCCAGTACTTC.